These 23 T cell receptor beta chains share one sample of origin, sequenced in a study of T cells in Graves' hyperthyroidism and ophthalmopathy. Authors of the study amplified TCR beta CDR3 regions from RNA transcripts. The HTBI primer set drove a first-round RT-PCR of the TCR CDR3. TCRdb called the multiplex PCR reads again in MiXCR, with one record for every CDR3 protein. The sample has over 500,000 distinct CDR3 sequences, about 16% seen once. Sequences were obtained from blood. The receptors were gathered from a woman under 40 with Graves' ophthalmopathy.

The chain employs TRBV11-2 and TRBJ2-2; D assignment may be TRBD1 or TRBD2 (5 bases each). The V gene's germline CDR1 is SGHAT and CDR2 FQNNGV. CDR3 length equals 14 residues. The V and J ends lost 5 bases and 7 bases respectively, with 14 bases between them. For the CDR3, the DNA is TGTGCCAGCAGCCCGCCGTGGGACGGCGGGGAGCTGTTTTTT. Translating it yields CASSPPWDGGELFF.

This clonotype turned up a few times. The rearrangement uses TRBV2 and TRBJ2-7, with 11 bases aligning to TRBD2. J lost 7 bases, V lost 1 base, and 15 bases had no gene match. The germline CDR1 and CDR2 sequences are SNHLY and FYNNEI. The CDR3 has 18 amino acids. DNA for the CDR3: TGTGCCAGCAGTGAAGTGGGTAGCGGGAGGGCCGGCGTCGGGGAGCAGTACTTC. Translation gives CASSEVGSGRAGVGEQYF.

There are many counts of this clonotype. DNA of the CDR3: TGTGCCAGCAGCTTAGTCTCCCTGATTGAGACCCAGTACTTC. Encoded protein: CASSLVSLIETQYF. The rearrangement links TRBV7-2 to TRBJ2-5; D is undetermined. The CDR3 loop spans 14 amino acids. The germline V and J ends were trimmed by 1 base and 5 bases, with 11 bases remaining between them. Germline CDR1 is SGHTA and CDR2 is FQGNSA.

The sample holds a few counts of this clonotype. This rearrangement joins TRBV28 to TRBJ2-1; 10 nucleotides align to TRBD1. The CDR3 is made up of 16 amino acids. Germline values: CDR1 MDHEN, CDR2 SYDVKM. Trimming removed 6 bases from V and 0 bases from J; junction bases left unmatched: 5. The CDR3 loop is CASSYWTGGSYNEQFF. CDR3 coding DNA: TGTGCCAGCAGCTACTGGACAGGGGGCTCCTACAATGAGCAGTTCTTC.

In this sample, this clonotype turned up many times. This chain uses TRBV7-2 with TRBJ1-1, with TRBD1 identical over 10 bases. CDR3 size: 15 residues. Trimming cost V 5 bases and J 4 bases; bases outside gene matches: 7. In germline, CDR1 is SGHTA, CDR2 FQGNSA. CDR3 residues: CASSQPGTGVTEAFF. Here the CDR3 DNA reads TGTGCCAGCAGCCAGCCGGGGACAGGGGTCACTGAAGCTTTCTTT.

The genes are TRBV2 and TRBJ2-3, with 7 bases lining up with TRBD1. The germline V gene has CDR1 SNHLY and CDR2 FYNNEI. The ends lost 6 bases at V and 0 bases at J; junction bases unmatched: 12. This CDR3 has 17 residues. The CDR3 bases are TGTGCCAGCAGCCCCGACCCACAGGGGCTTAGCACAGATACGCAGTATTTT. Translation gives CASSPDPQGLSTDTQYF.

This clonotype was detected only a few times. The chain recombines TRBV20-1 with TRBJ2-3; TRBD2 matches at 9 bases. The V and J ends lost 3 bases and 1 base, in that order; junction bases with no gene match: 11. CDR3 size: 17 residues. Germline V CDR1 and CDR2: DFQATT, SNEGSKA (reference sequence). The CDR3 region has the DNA TGCAGTGCTAGGTTGATAGCGGGAGAGGGGGGCACAGATACGCAGTATTTT. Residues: CSARLIAGEGGTDTQYF.

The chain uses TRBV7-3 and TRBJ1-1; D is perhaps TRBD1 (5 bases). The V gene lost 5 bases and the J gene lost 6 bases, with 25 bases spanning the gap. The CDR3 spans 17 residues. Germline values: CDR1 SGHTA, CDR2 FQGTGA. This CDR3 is CASSPIVGARVMAEAFF. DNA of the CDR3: TGTGCCAGCAGCCCAATCGTAGGGGCCAGAGTGATGGCTGAAGCTTTCTTT. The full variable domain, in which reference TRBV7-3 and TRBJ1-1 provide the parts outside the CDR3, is GAGVSQTPSNKVTEKGKYVELRCDPISGHTALYWYRQSLGQGPEFLIYFQGTGAADDSGLPNDRFFAVRPEGSVSTLKIQRTERGDSAVYLCASSPIVGARVMAEAFFGQGTRLTVV.

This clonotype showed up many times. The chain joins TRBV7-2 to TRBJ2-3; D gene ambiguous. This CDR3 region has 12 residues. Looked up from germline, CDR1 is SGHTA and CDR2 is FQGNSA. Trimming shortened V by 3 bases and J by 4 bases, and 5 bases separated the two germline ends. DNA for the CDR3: TGTGCCAGCAGCTTTGTCTCAGATACGCAGTATTTT. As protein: CASSFVSDTQYF.

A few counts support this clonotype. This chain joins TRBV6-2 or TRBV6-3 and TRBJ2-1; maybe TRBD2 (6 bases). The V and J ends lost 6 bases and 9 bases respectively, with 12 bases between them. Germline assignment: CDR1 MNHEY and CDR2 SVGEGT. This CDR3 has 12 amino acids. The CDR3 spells CASSFGTSEQFF. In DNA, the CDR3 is TGTGCCAGCAGCTTCGGGACTTCTGAGCAGTTCTTC.

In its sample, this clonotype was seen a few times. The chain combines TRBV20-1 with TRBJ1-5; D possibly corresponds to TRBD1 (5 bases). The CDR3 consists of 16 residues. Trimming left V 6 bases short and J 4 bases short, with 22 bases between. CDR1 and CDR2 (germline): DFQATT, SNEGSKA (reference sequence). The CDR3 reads CSALSSQGAQNQPQHF. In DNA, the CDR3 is TGCAGTGCCCTGAGCTCCCAGGGTGCTCAGAATCAGCCCCAGCATTTT.

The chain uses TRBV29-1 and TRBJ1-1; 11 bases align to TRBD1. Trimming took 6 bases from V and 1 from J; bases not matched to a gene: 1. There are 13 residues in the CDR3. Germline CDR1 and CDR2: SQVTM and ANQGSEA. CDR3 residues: CSVGQGANTEAFF. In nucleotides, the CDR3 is TGCAGCGTCGGACAGGGGGCGAACACTGAAGCTTTCTTT.

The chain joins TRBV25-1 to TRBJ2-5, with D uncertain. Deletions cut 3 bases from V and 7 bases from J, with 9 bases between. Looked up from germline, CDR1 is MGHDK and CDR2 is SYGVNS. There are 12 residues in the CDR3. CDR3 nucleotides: TGTGCCAGCAGTGATGCCCCGCCGACCCAGTACTTC. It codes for CASSDAPPTQYF.

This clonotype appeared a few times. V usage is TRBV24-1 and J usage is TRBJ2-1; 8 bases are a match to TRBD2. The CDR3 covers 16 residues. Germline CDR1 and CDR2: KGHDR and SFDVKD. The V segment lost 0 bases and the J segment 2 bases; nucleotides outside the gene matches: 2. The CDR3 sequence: CATSDLSGGAYNEQFF. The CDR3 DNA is TGTGCCACCAGTGATTTGAGCGGGGGAGCCTACAATGAGCAGTTCTTC.

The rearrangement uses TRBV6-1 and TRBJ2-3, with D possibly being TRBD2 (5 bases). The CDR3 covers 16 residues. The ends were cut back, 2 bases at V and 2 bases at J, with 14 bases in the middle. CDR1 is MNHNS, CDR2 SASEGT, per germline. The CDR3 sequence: CASSEIIASSTDTQYF. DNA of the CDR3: TGTGCCAGCAGTGAAATAATAGCGTCTTCCACAGATACGCAGTATTTT.

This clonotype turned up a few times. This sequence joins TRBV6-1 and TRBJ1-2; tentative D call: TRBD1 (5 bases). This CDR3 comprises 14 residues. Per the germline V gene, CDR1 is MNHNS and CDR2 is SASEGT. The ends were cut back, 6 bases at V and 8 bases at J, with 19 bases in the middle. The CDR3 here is CASSPGGGERGYTF. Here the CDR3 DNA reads TGTGCCAGCAGCCCCGGGGGGGGGGAACGAGGCTACACCTTC.

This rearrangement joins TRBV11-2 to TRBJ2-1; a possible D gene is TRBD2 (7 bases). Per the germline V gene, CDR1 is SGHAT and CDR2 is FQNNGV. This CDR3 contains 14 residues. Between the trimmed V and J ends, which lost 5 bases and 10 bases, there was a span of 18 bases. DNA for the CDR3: TGTGCCAGCAGCCAAGATGTAGGGAGGGGGGAGCAGTTCTTC. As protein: CASSQDVGRGEQFF. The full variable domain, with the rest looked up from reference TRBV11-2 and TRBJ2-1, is EAGVAQSPRYKIIEKRQSVAFWCNPISGHATLYWYQQILGQGPKLLIQFQNNGVVDDSQLPKDRFSAERLKGVDSTLKIQPAKLEDSAVYLCASSQDVGRGEQFFGPGTRLTVL.

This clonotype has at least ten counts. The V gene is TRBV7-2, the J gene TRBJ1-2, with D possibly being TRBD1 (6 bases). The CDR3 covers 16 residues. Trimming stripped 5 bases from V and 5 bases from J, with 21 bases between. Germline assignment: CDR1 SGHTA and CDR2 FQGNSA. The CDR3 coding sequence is TGTGCCAGCAGCACCAGACAGGCAAACCCACTTTATGGCTACACCTTC. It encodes CASSTRQANPLYGYTF.

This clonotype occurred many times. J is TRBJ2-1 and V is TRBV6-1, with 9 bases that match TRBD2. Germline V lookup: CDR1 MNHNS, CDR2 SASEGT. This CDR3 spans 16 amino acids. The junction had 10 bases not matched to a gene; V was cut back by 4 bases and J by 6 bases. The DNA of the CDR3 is TGTGCCAGCAGTGTCAACCAGCGGGAGGATCGCAATGAGCAGTTCTTC. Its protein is CASSVNQREDRNEQFF.

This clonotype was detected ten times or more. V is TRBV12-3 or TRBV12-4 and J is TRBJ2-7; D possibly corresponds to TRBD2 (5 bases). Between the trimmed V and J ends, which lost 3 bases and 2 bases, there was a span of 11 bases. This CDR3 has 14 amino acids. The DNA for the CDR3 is TGTGCCAGCAGTTTTTCCGGGAAAACCTACGAGCAGTACTTC. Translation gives CASSFSGKTYEQYF.

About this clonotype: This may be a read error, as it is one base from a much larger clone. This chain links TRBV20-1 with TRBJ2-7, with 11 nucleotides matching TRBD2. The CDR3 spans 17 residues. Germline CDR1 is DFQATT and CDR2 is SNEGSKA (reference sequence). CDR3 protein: CSAWGTSGDHGSYEQHF. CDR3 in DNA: TGCAGTGCTTGGGGGACTAGCGGTGATCACGGCTCCTACGAGCAGCACTTC.

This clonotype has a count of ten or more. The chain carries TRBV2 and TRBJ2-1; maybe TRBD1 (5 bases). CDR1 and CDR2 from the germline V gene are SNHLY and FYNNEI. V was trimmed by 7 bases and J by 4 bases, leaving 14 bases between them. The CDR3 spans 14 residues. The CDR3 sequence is CASTMVRDYNEQFF. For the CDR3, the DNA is TGTGCCAGCACAATGGTCAGGGATTACAATGAGCAGTTCTTC.

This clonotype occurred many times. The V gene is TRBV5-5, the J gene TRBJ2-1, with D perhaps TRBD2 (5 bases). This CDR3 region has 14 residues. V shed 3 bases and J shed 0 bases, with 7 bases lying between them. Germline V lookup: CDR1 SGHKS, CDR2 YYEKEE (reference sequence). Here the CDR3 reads CASSYGSSYNEQFF. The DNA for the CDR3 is TGTGCCAGCAGCTATGGGAGCTCCTACAATGAGCAGTTCTTC.